This TCR beta chain derives from a study of spatial heterogeneity in lung cancer. Time point described: sample taken at primary tumor resection. Whole RNA, isolated from tumor, nontumor lung or frozen PBMC, was sequenced without prior sorting. Each CDR3 protein gets one entry after TCRdb re-called the 5' RACE reads with MiXCR. The sample comprises approximately 20,000 distinct CDR3 sequences, around 4.3% of which are singletons, and 6% to 7.5% rests with the top ten. This clonotype has ten or more counts. The CDR3 loop spans 15 amino acids. V was pared by 2 bases and J by 4 bases, with 17 bases between. From germline, CDR1 is DFQATT and CDR2 SNEGSKA (reference sequence).

The specimen was PBMCs, collected at surgery. V usage is TRBV20-1 and J usage is TRBJ1-1; maybe TRBD1 (6 bases). This clonotype was obtained from a male donor with early-stage non-small cell lung cancer. This CDR3 is CSARWGRGSSTEAFF. CDR3 DNA: TGCAGTGCTAGATGGGGGCGGGGGTCGAGCACTGAAGCTTTCTTT.